The sequence of this T cell receptor (beta chain) was determined in a study of tumor-infiltrating lymphocytes in primary liver carcinoma. Study-wide points: Blood had a significantly lower top-250-clone fraction than tumors did (p = 0.039). Tumor region pairs overlapped more than did tumor-adjacent and tumor-blood pairs.

TCR beta cDNA was made from approximately 500 ng total RNA with a constant-region primer. ARM-PCR was slightly modified, and three nested multiplex PCR rounds with it gave rise to the TCR beta libraries. Use of TRBV1-TRBV30 forward primers with a C-beta reverse primer characterized the first two PCR rounds, which lasted nine to eleven cycles each. TCRdb re-derived calls from the multiplex PCR reads in MiXCR, one entry per CDR3 protein. This table has about 130,000 distinct CDR3 sequences, approximately 64% appearing once. DNA and RNA were both co-extracted from about 19-30 mg of bulk tissue that had not been sorted. Patients diagnosed with primary liver carcinoma received treatment through surgical resection. This CDR3 has 19 residues. J gave up 2 bases and V 6 bases, and 13 bases lay outside the gene matches. Germline CDR1 and CDR2: MDHEN and SYDVKM. This clonotype was observed a handful of times. The target antigen is unknown.

This TCR derives from a woman aged 55-70 years with primary liver carcinoma and hepatitis B virus infection. Source material: liver tumor tissue from sampling region 3. Subset here: tumor region T3, left-lateral pole. The chain joins TRBV28 to TRBJ2-1; 13 nucleotides line up with TRBD2. The CDR3 region is CASSPSGLAGVRAYNEQFF. CDR3 DNA sequence: TGTGCCAGCAGCCCGTCCGGACTAGCGGGAGTTAGGGCCTACAATGAGCAGTTCTTC.